The rows below give T cell receptor beta chains drawn from one sample of a study of shared clonotypes between healthy human individuals. The protocol was immunoSEQ multiplex PCR, while the TCRdb copy is restricted to in-frame clones and leaves out a portion. The sample has about 1.5 million clones, approximately 96% seen once; the top ten hold 1% to 1.5%. Sequenced input: naive CD4+ T cells sorted from blood. These TCRs come from a man aged 30-40 years in good health. CDR3s include the opening cysteine and the closing phenylalanine or tryptophan. Fields, in order: CDR3 protein, CDR3 DNA, V gene, clone size, J gene, D gene. A D gene is named only where the DNA matches it firmly. Size tells how often a clone was seen (once, few, many) or the class of an expanded clone, and some rows leave it out.

CDR3: CATSRDLTVLVQFF; DNA: TGTGCCACCAGCAGAGATCTCACCGTACTTGTGCAGTTCTTC; V: TRBV15; size: NA; J: TRBJ2-1; D: NA
CDR3: CASSSPTRGSTGELFF; DNA: TGTGCCAGCAGTTCGCCGACGCGGGGGAGCACCGGGGAGCTGTTTTTT; V: TRBV27; size: NA; J: TRBJ2-2; D: TRBD2
CDR3: CASSFGWRTSGSMGEQFF; DNA: TGCGCCAGCAGCTTTGGCTGGCGAACTAGCGGGAGTATGGGTGAGCAGTTCTTC; V: TRBV5-1; size: NA; J: TRBJ2-1; D: TRBD2
CDR3: CSVGHFRGNEQFF; DNA: TGCAGCGTGGGCCATTTTCGGGGCAATGAGCAGTTCTTC; V: TRBV29-1; size: NA; J: TRBJ2-1; D: NA
CDR3: CASSYKTGVNNNEQFF; DNA: TGTGCCAGCAGTTACAAGACAGGGGTAAATAACAATGAGCAGTTCTTC; V: TRBV6-6; size: NA; J: TRBJ2-1; D: TRBD1
CDR3: CASSPREFQETQYF; DNA: TGTGCCAGCTCACCACGGGAATTTCAAGAGACCCAGTACTTC; V: TRBV18; size: NA; J: TRBJ2-5; D: NA
CDR3: CASSLVGGRRVTQYF; DNA: TGCGCCAGCAGCTTGGTTGGCGGGAGGCGGGTCACGCAGTATTTT; V: TRBV5-1; size: NA; J: TRBJ2-3; D: TRBD2
CDR3: CASSESGQQYF; DNA: TGTGCCAGCAGTGAATCGGGACAGCAGTACTTC; V: TRBV6-5; size: NA; J: TRBJ2-7; D: NA
CDR3: CASSLRQGQNEQFF; DNA: TGTGCCAGCAGCCTCCGACAGGGTCAGAATGAGCAGTTCTTC; V: TRBV9; size: NA; J: TRBJ2-1; D: TRBD1
CDR3: CASSVLGDTEAFF; DNA: TGTGCCAGCAGCGTATTAGGTGATACTGAAGCTTTCTTT; V: TRBV9; size: NA; J: TRBJ1-1; D: NA
CDR3: CASSLPPGAYEQYF; DNA: TGTGCCAGCAGTTTACCACCAGGGGCCTACGAGCAGTACTTC; V: TRBV28; size: NA; J: TRBJ2-7; D: NA
CDR3: CAISHSNKGDYGYTF; DNA: TGTGCCATCAGTCACTCCAATAAGGGGGACTATGGCTACACCTTC; V: TRBV10-3; size: once; J: TRBJ1-2; D: NA
CDR3: CASRTSGSHEQYF; DNA: TGCGCCAGCAGGACAAGCGGGAGCCACGAGCAGTACTTC; V: TRBV5-1; size: NA; J: TRBJ2-7; D: TRBD2
CDR3: CASSGTARPGNTIYF; DNA: TGTGCCAGCAGCGGGACCGCGAGGCCTGGAAACACCATATATTTT; V: TRBV4-2; size: NA; J: TRBJ1-3; D: NA
CDR3: CASSLVRDAFRNTEAFF; DNA: TGTGCCAGCAGCTTGGTCCGGGACGCCTTTCGGAACACTGAAGCTTTCTTT; V: TRBV5-4; size: NA; J: TRBJ1-1; D: NA
CDR3: CASSLASGRSYEQFF; DNA: TGTGCCAGCAGCTTAGCTAGCGGGAGATCCTATGAGCAGTTCTTC; V: TRBV7-3; size: NA; J: TRBJ2-1; D: TRBD2
CDR3: CASSDIRGPTEAFF; DNA: TGTGCCAGCAGTGATATCAGGGGGCCGACTGAAGCTTTCTTT; V: TRBV2; size: NA; J: TRBJ1-1; D: TRBD1
CDR3: CASSLAGTQPQHF; DNA: TGTGCCAGCAGCTTAGCCGGGACTCAGCCCCAGCATTTT; V: TRBV7-6; size: NA; J: TRBJ1-5; D: NA
CDR3: CASSVGRKETQYF; DNA: TGTGCCAGCAGCGTCGGAAGAAAAGAGACCCAGTACTTC; V: TRBV9; size: NA; J: TRBJ2-5; D: NA
CDR3: CASSPRLAGGSDTQYF; DNA: TGTGCCAGCAGCCCACGACTAGCGGGAGGGTCAGATACGCAGTATTTT; V: TRBV9; size: NA; J: TRBJ2-3; D: TRBD2
CDR3: CASSVVAGGNTIYF; DNA: TGTGCCAGCAGCGTAGTGGCAGGTGGAAACACCATATATTTT; V: TRBV9; size: NA; J: TRBJ1-3; D: NA
CDR3: CASSAFPAGTYNEQFF; DNA: TGTGCCAGCAGTGCCTTTCCCGCGGGAACCTACAATGAGCAGTTCTTC; V: TRBV6-4; size: NA; J: TRBJ2-1; D: NA
CDR3: CASSARQGLLYEQYF; DNA: TGTGCCAGCAGTGCTCGCCAGGGCCTGCTTTACGAGCAGTACTTC; V: TRBV6-5; size: NA; J: TRBJ2-7; D: NA
CDR3: CAIRDSNTGELFF; DNA: TGTGCAATCAGGGATTCGAACACCGGGGAGCTGTTTTTT; V: TRBV7-9; size: NA; J: TRBJ2-2; D: NA
CDR3: CASSHAPRGPNTEAFF; DNA: TGCGCCAGCAGCCACGCCCCCAGAGGGCCGAACACTGAAGCTTTCTTT; V: TRBV4-1; size: NA; J: TRBJ1-1; D: NA
CDR3: CASSPPRGTSGTDTQYF; DNA: TGTGCCAGCAGTCCACCGCGTGGGACTAGCGGCACAGATACGCAGTATTTT; V: TRBV7-9; size: NA; J: TRBJ2-3; D: TRBD2
CDR3: CASSQDGLLRGSYEQYF; DNA: TGCGCCAGCAGCCAAGACGGACTTCTCAGGGGCTCCTACGAGCAGTACTTC; V: TRBV4-1; size: NA; J: TRBJ2-7; D: NA
CDR3: CASSLSGRSHNEQFF; DNA: TGTGCCAGCAGTTTATCGGGTAGGAGCCACAATGAGCAGTTCTTC; V: TRBV28; size: NA; J: TRBJ2-1; D: NA
CDR3: CASSSGPGGDTQYF; DNA: TGTGCCAGTAGTTCGGGACCGGGAGGGGATACGCAGTATTTT; V: TRBV19; size: NA; J: TRBJ2-3; D: TRBD2
CDR3: CASSLRAGGRWEQYF; DNA: TGTGCCAGCAGCTTGAGGGCGGGAGGACGGTGGGAGCAGTACTTC; V: TRBV5-6; size: NA; J: TRBJ2-7; D: TRBD2